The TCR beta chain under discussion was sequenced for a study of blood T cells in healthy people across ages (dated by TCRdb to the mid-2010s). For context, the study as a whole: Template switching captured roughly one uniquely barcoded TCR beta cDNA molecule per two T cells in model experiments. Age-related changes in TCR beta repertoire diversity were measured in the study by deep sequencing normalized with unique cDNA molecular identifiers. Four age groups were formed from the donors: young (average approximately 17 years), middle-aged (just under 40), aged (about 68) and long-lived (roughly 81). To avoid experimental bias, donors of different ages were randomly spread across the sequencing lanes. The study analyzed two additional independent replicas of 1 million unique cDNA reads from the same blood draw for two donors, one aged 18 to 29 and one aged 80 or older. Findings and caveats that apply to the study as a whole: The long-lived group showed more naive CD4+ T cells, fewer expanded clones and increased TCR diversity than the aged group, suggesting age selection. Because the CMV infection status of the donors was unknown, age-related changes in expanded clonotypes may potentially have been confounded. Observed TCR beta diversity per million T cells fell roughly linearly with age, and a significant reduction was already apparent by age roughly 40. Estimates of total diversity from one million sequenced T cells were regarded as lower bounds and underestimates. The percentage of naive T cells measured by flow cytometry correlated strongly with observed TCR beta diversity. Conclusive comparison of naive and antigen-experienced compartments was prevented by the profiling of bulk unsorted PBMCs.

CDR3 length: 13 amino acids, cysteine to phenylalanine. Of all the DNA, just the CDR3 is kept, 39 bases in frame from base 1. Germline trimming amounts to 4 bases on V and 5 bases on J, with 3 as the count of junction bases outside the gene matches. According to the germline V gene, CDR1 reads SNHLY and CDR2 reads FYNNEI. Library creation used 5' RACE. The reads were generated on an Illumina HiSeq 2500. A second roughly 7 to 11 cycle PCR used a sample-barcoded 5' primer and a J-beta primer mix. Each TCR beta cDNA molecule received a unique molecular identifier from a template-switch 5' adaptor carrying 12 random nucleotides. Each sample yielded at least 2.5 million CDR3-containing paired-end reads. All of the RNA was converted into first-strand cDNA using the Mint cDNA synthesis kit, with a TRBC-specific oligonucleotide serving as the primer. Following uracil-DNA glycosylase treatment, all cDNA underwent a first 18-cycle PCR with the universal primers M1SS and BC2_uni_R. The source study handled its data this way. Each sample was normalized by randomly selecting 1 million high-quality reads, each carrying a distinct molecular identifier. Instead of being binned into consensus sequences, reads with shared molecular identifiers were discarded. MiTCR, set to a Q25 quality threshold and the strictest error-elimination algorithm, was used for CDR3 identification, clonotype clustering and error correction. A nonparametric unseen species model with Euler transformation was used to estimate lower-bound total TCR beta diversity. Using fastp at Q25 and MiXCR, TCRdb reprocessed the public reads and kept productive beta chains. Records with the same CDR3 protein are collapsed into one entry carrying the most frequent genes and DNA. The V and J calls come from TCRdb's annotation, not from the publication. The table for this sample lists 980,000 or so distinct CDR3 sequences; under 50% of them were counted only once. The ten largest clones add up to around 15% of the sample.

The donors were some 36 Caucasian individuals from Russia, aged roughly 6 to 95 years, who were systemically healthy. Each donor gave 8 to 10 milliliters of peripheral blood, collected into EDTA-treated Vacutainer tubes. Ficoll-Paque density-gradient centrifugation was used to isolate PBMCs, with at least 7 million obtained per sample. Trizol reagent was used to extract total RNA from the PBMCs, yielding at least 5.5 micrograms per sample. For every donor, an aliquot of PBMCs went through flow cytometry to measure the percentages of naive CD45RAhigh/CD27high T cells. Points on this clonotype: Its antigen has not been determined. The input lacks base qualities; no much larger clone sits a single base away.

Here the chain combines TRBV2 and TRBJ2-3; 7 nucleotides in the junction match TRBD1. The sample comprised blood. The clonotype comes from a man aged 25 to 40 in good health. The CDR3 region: CASSGNRGDTQYF. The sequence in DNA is TGTGCCAGCAGTGGGAACAGGGGAGATACGCAGTATTTT.